This T cell receptor (beta chain) was sequenced for a study of blood T cell repertoires in COVID-19. Study as a whole: Acute and convalescent COVID-19 specimens originated in the United States, Italy and Spain.

This clone has a handful of counts. Per the original data handling: Nucleated cell counts were estimated from reference gene primer amplification. Using immunoSEQ multiplex PCR, the repertoire was profiled, and TCRdb retains in-frame clones only, with some absent. The D gene and trimming were derived from the DNA, and the V and J assignments and clone size from that table. The profile shows 100,000 or so clones, 81% of them singletons. The CDR3 has 14 residues. The germline CDR1 and CDR2 sequences are SGHKS and YYEKEE (reference sequence). V lost 1 base, J lost 7 bases, and 5 bases stayed unmatched. Sequencing was performed on peripheral blood. The chain employs TRBV5-5 and TRBJ2-1; 7 nucleotides agree with TRBD2. The receptor comes from a woman between 65 and 79 years old with acute or convalescent COVID-19. The CDR3 nucleotides read TGTGCCAGCAGCTTGTGGTCCGGGGGGAATGAGCAGTTCTTC. This encodes CASSLWSGGNEQFF.